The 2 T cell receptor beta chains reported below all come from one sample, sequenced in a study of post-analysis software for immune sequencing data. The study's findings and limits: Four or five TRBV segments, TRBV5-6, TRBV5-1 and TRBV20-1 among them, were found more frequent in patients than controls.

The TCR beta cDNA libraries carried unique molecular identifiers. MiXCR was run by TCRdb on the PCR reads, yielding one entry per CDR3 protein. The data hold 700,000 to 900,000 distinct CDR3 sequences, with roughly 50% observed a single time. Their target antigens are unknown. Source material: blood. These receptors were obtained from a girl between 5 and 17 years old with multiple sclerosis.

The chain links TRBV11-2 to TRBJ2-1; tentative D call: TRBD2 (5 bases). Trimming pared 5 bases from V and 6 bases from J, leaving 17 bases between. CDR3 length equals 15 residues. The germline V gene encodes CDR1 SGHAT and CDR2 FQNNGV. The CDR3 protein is CASSLGNILVNEQFF. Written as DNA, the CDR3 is TGTGCCAGCAGCCTGGGGAACATACTAGTCAATGAGCAGTTCTTC.

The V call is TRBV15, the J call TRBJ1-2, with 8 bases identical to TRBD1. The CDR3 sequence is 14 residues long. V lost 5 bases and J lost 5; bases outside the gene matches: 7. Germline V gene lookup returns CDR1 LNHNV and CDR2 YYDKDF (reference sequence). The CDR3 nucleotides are TGTGCCACCAGCCCCGGGACAGGAATTTATGGCTACACCTTC. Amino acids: CATSPGTGIYGYTF.